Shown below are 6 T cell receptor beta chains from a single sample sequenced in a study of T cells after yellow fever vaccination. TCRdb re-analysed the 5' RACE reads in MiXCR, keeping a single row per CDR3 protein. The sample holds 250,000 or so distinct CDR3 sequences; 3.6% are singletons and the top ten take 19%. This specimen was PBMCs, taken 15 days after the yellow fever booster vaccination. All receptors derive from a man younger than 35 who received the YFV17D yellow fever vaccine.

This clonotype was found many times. CDR3 region: CASSLGRPSGANVLTF. CDR3 sequence (DNA): TGTGCCAGCAGCTTAGGGCGGCCCTCTGGGGCCAACGTCCTGACTTTC. The J gene is TRBJ2-6, the V gene TRBV7-2; no clear D gene. Trimming shortened V by 1 base and J by 0 bases, and 7 bases separated the two germline ends. The CDR3 extends over 16 amino acids. Germline V lookup: CDR1 SGHTA, CDR2 FQGNSA.

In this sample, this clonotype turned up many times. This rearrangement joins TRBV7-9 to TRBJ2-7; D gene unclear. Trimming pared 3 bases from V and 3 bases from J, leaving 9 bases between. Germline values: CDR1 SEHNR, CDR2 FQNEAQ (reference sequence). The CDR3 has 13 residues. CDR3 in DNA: TGTGCCAGCAGCTTCTACAGCTACTACGAGCAGTACTTC. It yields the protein CASSFYSYYEQYF. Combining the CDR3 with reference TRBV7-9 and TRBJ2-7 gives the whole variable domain DTGVSQNPRHKITKRGQNVTFRCDPISEHNRLYWYRQTLGQGPEFLTYFQNEAQLEKSRLLSDRFSAERPKGSFSTLEIQRTEQGDSAMYLCASSFYSYYEQYFGPGTRLTVT.

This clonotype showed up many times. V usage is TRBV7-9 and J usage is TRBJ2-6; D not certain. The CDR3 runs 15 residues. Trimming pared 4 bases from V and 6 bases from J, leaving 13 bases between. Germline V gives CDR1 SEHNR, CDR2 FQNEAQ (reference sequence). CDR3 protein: CASSSTGASANVLTF. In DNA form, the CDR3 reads TGTGCCAGCAGCTCCACCGGCGCTTCGGCCAACGTCCTGACTTTC. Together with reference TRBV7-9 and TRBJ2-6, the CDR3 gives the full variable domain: DTGVSQNPRHKITKRGQNVTFRCDPISEHNRLYWYRQTLGQGPEFLTYFQNEAQLEKSRLLSDRFSAERPKGSFSTLEIQRTEQGDSAMYLCASSSTGASANVLTFGAGSRLTVL.

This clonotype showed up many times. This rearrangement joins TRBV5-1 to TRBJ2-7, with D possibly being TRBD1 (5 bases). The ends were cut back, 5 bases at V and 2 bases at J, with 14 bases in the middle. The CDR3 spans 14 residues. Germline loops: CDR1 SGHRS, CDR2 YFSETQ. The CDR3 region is CASRHPPTAYEQYF. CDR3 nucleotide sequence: TGCGCCAGCAGACACCCGCCGACAGCCTACGAGCAGTACTTC.

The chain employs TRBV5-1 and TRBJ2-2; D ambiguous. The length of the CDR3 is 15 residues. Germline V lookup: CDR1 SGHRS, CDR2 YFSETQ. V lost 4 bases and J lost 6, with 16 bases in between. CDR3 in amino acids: CASSPPTIGPGELFF. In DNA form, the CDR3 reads TGCGCCAGCAGCCCCCCGACGATTGGGCCCGGGGAGCTGTTTTTT.

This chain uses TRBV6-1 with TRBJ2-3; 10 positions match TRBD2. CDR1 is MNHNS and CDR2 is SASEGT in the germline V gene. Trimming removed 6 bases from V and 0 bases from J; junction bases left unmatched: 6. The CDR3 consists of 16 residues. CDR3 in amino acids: CASSRTSGPSTDTQYF. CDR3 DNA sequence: TGTGCCAGCAGCCGGACTAGCGGACCTAGCACAGATACGCAGTATTTT.